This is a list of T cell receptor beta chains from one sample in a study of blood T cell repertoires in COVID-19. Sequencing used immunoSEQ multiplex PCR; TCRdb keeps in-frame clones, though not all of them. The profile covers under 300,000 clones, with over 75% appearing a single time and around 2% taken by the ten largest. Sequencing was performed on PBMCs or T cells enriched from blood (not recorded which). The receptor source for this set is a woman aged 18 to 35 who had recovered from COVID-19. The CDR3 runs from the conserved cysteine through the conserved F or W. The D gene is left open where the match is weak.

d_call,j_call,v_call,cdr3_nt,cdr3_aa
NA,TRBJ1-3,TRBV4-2,TGTGCCAGCAGCCCTCCCCCAGGGCTAGACTCTGGAAACACCATATATTTT,CASSPPPGLDSGNTIYF
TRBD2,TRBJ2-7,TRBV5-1,TGCGCCAGCAGCTTGGTTGGCCTAGCGGGGGATGAGCAGTACTTC,CASSLVGLAGDEQYF
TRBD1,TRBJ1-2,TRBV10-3,TGTGCCATCCACCGACAGGGTAACTATGGCTACACCTTC,CAIHRQGNYGYTF
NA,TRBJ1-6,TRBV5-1,TGCGCCAGCAGCTTGGCCAGAGGAGGCTCCTATAATTCACCCCTCCACTTT,CASSLARGGSYNSPLHF
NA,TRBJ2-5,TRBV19,TGTGCCAGTAGTAGTCAGGACATTGGAACGGTTACCCAGTACTTC,CASSSQDIGTVTQYF
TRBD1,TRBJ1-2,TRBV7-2,TGTGCCAGCAGCTTAGACGGGACAGCGTATGGCTACACCTTC,CASSLDGTAYGYTF
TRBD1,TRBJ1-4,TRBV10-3,TGTGCCATCAGGGGGGACAGGATGGATGAAAAACTGTTTTTT,CAIRGDRMDEKLFF
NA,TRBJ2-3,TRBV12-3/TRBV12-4,TGTGCCAGCAGTTTACAGGACACAGATACGCAGTATTTT,CASSLQDTDTQYF
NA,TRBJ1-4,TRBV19,TGTGCCAGTACCGCGACAGGTATTACTGAAAAACTGTTTTTT,CASTATGITEKLFF
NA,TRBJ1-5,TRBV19,TGTGCCAGTAGTAACAAACAGGGAATCCCCCAGCATTTT,CASSNKQGIPQHF